This TCR beta chain was profiled in a study of T cells in Graves' hyperthyroidism and ophthalmopathy. In regard to this clonotype: Its antigen is still unknown. This may be a read error, as it is one base from a much larger clone.

RNA transcripts provided the source from which TCR beta CDR3 regions were amplified. The HTBI primer set served for first-round RT-PCR of the TCR CDR3. TCRdb re-derived calls from the multiplex PCR reads in MiXCR, one entry per CDR3 protein. The table lists 300,000 to 450,000 distinct CDR3 sequences, about 14% of them singletons, with around 21% in the top ten. This CDR3 contains 13 residues. Germline V gene sequence: CDR1 SQVTM, CDR2 ANQGSEA. V lost 7 bases and J 4 bases, leaving 16 bases between the germline ends. Study-level findings and limits: Most thyroid clonotypes expanded above 0.001 appeared in blood too. For ophthalmopathy, model prediction preceded onset by a median roughly 5.9 months.

On the basis of clinical symptoms, serum thyroxine and TRAb, thyroid ultrasound and orbital computed tomography, diagnoses were made. The blood sample dates from first hyperthyroidism diagnosis, preceding any ophthalmopathy symptoms. The chain is built from TRBV29-1 and TRBJ1-1; no definite D call. The sequence was obtained from a man aged 25 to 40 with Graves' hyperthyroidism that later progressed to Graves' ophthalmopathy. Sequencing used blood. CDR3: CSATGSWGTEAFF. The DNA for the CDR3 is TGCAGCGCCACCGGGTCCTGGGGCACTGAAGCTTTCTTT.